The next 32 T cell receptor beta chains were all read from a single sample in a study of cytomegalovirus exposure and HLA in healthy donors. Sequenced by immunoSEQ multiplex PCR; TCRdb stores in-frame clones only, minus some. The profile shows 200,000 or so clones, over 65% of them singletons. The sample taken for sequencing was PBMCs. The receptor set was obtained from a man between 18 and 35 years old in good health and CMV-seropositive.

This clone was seen only once. The chain employs TRBV9 and TRBJ2-1; 7 bases are shared with TRBD2. V gave up 0 bases and J gave up 4 bases; unmatched junction bases: 4. This CDR3 contains 15 residues. CDR1 is SGDLS and CDR2 is YYNGEE in the germline V gene. The CDR3 DNA reads as TGTGCCAGCAGCGTAGGCGGGGGTATTTACAATGAGCAGTTCTTC. This codes for CASSVGGGIYNEQFF. The variable domain in full, with the rest retrieved from reference TRBV9 and TRBJ2-1, is DSGVTQTPKHLITATGQRVTLRCSPRSGDLSVYWYQQSLDQGLQFLIQYYNGEERAKGNILERFSAQQFPDLHSELNLSSLELGDSALYFCASSVGGGIYNEQFFGPGTRLTVL.

The rearrangement links TRBV6-6 to TRBJ2-5; D perhaps matches TRBD1 (6 bases). This CDR3 region has 15 residues. Trimming removed 7 bases from V and 5 bases from J, with 20 bases in between. The germline V gene encodes CDR1 MNHNY and CDR2 SVGAGI (reference sequence). The CDR3 here is CASTSGAASRETQYF. CDR3 sequence (DNA): TGTGCCAGCACCTCAGGGGCCGCCTCGAGGGAGACCCAGTACTTC.

This clone was observed a single time. V usage is TRBV11-2 and J usage is TRBJ2-6; D call uncertain. The length of the CDR3 is 16 residues. V gave up 4 bases and J gave up 0 bases, with 10 bases separating them. Germline V gene data show CDR1 as SGHAT and CDR2 as FQNNGV. CDR3 bases: TGTGCCAGCAGCTCGTTTCCGTACTCTGGGGCCAACGTCCTGACTTTC. Translated, it gives CASSSFPYSGANVLTF.

This chain joins TRBV25-1 and TRBJ2-7, with 9 bases that match TRBD1. Trimming cost V 3 bases and J 7 bases; bases outside gene matches: 10. The CDR3 length is 15 residues. In germline, CDR1 is MGHDK, CDR2 SYGVNS. CDR3 bases: TGTGCCAGCAGTGACTCCGGGACAGGGAACGGAGAGCAGTACTTC. It codes for CASSDSGTGNGEQYF.

This clone was observed a few times. The chain joins TRBV30 to TRBJ1-5; D gene uncertain. Germline V gene lookup returns CDR1 GTSNPN and CDR2 SVGIG (reference sequence). V was trimmed by 3 bases and J by 1 base, leaving 10 bases between them. The CDR3 contains 14 residues. This CDR3 is CAWRYKQSNQPQHF. The CDR3 DNA reads as TGTGCCTGGAGATACAAACAAAGCAATCAGCCCCAGCATTTT.

This clone turned up a few times. The CDR3 protein is CASSGRDRGNYEQYF. The DNA for the CDR3 is TGTGCCAGCAGCGGCCGGGACAGGGGTAATTACGAGCAGTACTTC. The rearrangement joins TRBV5-4 to TRBJ2-7; 10 bases agree with TRBD1. With 4 bases clipped from V and 4 bases from J, the junction kept 8 bases outside the gene matches. The CDR3 is 15 amino acids. CDR1 is SGHNT and CDR2 is YYREEE in the germline V gene (reference sequence).

The chain links TRBV10-2 to TRBJ1-3; tentative D call: TRBD1 (5 bases). CDR3 length equals 13 residues. V dropped 8 bases and J dropped 5 bases, with 13 bases sitting between them. In germline, CDR1 is WSHSY, CDR2 SAAADI. CDR3 amino acids: CASRGTARNTIYF. The CDR3 region has the DNA TGCGCCAGCCGCGGGACGGCAAGAAACACCATATATTTT.

The table lists this clone with a count of one. This chain links TRBV19 with TRBJ1-2, with D perhaps TRBD1 (5 bases). CDR1 LNHDA and CDR2 SQIVND come from the germline V gene (reference sequence). The CDR3 contains 14 residues. V lost 2 bases, J lost 7 bases, and 14 bases lay in between. The CDR3: CASSIQGGAGGYTF. The CDR3 bases are TGTGCCAGTAGTATACAGGGTGGCGCCGGTGGCTACACCTTC. The variable domain in full, with the rest retrieved from reference TRBV19 and TRBJ1-2, is DGGITQSPKYLFRKEGQNVTLSCEQNLNHDAMYWYRQDPGQGLRLIYYSQIVNDFQKGDIAEGYSVSREKKESFPLTVTSAQKNPTAFYLCASSIQGGAGGYTFGSGTRLTVV.

This chain links TRBV28 with TRBJ1-5; TRBD1 matches at 12 bases. The germline V gene encodes CDR1 MDHEN and CDR2 SYDVKM. The V and J ends lost 8 bases and 6 bases, in that order; junction bases with no gene match: 8. This CDR3 contains 15 residues. This chain's CDR3 is CASRTGTGGGQPQHF. CDR3 sequence (DNA): TGTGCCAGCCGAACCGGGACAGGGGGCGGTCAGCCCCAGCATTTT.

This chain links TRBV5-1 with TRBJ1-1; D is undetermined. Germline V lookup: CDR1 SGHRS, CDR2 YFSETQ. CDR3 size: 11 residues. V was trimmed by 4 bases and J by 11 bases, leaving 12 bases between them. This CDR3 reads CASSLYGVAFF. The CDR3 DNA follows: TGCGCCAGCAGCCTCTATGGTGTTGCTTTCTTT.

This clone appeared a few times. CDR3 sequence (DNA): TGTGCCAGCAGCCCCGCCTTGGGGCAGGGGGGTAGGGAACTGTTTTTT. Translated, it gives CASSPALGQGGRELFF. The V and J genes are TRBV9 and TRBJ1-4; 7 nucleotides line up with TRBD1. The CDR3 has 16 amino acids. Germline-derived CDR1 and CDR2 are SGDLS and YYNGEE. V gave up 4 bases and J gave up 12 bases; unmatched junction bases: 18. The full variable domain, its missing parts supplied by reference TRBV9 and TRBJ1-4, is DSGVTQTPKHLITATGQRVTLRCSPRSGDLSVYWYQQSLDQGLQFLIQYYNGEERAKGNILERFSAQQFPDLHSELNLSSLELGDSALYFCASSPALGQGGRELFFGSGTQLSVL.

The chain has TRBV7-9 and TRBJ1-2; 8 bases fit TRBD1. The V and J ends lost 5 bases and 4 bases, in that order; junction bases with no gene match: 15. Germline V CDR1 and CDR2: SEHNR, FQNEAQ (reference sequence). The CDR3 sequence is 17 residues long. CDR3 residues: CASSPFPTGEVIYGYTF. DNA of the CDR3: TGTGCCAGCAGCCCCTTCCCGACAGGGGAGGTGATCTATGGCTACACCTTC.

V gene TRBV29-1 combines with J gene TRBJ2-1, with D tentatively TRBD1 (6 bases). In germline, CDR1 is SQVTM, CDR2 ANQGSEA. Trimming cost V 2 bases and J 3 bases, with 14 bases left between them. The CDR3 covers 15 residues. CDR3 sequence (DNA): TGCAGCGTTGAAAGGGGGAGAGGGGGCTACAATGAGCAGTTCTTC. Its translation is CSVERGRGGYNEQFF.

This chain connects TRBV30 to TRBJ1-3; 12 positions agree with TRBD1. Trimming removed 0 bases from V and 0 bases from J; junction bases left unmatched: 12. CDR1 and CDR2 (germline): GTSNPN, SVGIG (reference sequence). The CDR3 extends over 20 amino acids. The CDR3 is CAWSVFGGTGGIVSGNTIYF. The CDR3, as DNA: TGTGCCTGGAGTGTTTTTGGGGGGACAGGGGGCATCGTCTCTGGAAACACCATATATTTT.

This rearrangement joins TRBV27 to TRBJ2-1; the D gene is possibly TRBD2 (5 bases). CDR3 size: 17 residues. Germline lookup yields CDR1 MNHEY and CDR2 SMNVEV (reference sequence). Trimming shortened V by 3 bases and J by 5 bases, and 20 bases separated the two germline ends. CDR3 amino acids: CASSFFGVAVGDNEQFF. The CDR3 coding sequence is TGTGCCAGCAGTTTTTTTGGTGTCGCGGTCGGGGACAATGAGCAGTTCTTC.

The rearrangement uses TRBV5-1 and TRBJ2-1, with 7 positions matching TRBD2. The CDR3 extends over 15 amino acids. The V segment lost 0 bases and the J segment 4 bases; nucleotides outside the gene matches: 4. Germline CDR1 SGHRS, CDR2 YFSETQ. The CDR3 spells CASSLGAGVYNEQFF. The CDR3, as DNA: TGCGCCAGCAGCTTGGGGGCGGGAGTTTACAATGAGCAGTTCTTC.

This rearrangement joins TRBV7-9 to TRBJ2-7, with D possibly matching TRBD2 (5 bases). The germline CDR1 and CDR2 sequences are SEHNR and FQNEAQ (reference sequence). This CDR3 is 14 amino acids long. V was cut by 1 base and J by 2 bases, with 9 bases left in between. CDR3 amino acids: CASSLELDPYEQYF. The CDR3 region has the DNA TGTGCCAGCAGCTTAGAACTAGATCCCTACGAGCAGTACTTC. The variable domain in full, with the rest retrieved from reference TRBV7-9 and TRBJ2-7, is DTGVSQNPRHKITKRGQNVTFRCDPISEHNRLYWYRQTLGQGPEFLTYFQNEAQLEKSRLLSDRFSAERPKGSFSTLEIQRTEQGDSAMYLCASSLELDPYEQYFGPGTRLTVT.

The chain joins TRBV28 to TRBJ2-5, with D perhaps TRBD1 (5 bases). The V and J ends lost 6 bases and 0 bases respectively, with 11 bases between them. Per germline, CDR1 MDHEN and CDR2 SYDVKM. CDR3 length equals 14 residues. Here the CDR3 DNA reads TGTGCCAGCAGCCATGACAGTTACCAAGAGACCCAGTACTTC. Translation gives CASSHDSYQETQYF.

The count of this clone is one. The chain recombines TRBV30 with TRBJ2-1, with D perhaps TRBD1 (6 bases). Trimming removed 2 bases from V and 4 bases from J, with 9 bases in between. CDR1 and CDR2 from the germline V gene are GTSNPN and SVGIG (reference sequence). This CDR3 comprises 13 residues. The CDR3 spells CAWSIGQYNEQFF. The CDR3 nucleotides read TGTGCCTGGAGTATCGGACAGTACAATGAGCAGTTCTTC.

J is TRBJ2-7 and V is TRBV5-4; 8 bases line up with TRBD1. With V trimmed by 3 bases and J by 3 bases, 8 bases remained unmatched. The V gene's germline CDR1 is SGHNT and CDR2 YYREEE (reference sequence). This CDR3 has 15 amino acids. The CDR3 here is CASSSLRQGIYEQYF. The CDR3 DNA is TGTGCCAGCAGCTCACTGCGACAGGGGATCTACGAGCAGTACTTC.

The genes are TRBV5-6 and TRBJ2-1; D is possibly TRBD1 (6 bases). The CDR3 contains 16 residues. Deletions cut 0 bases from V and 6 bases from J, with 16 bases between. Germline loops: CDR1 SGHDT, CDR2 YYEEEE. DNA of the CDR3: TGTGCCAGCAGCTTGGCCCTGGGCCTGGGGGCCAATGAGCAGTTCTTC. Amino acid sequence: CASSLALGLGANEQFF.

The chain carries TRBV18 and TRBJ1-1, with D possibly matching TRBD1 (6 bases). Trimming took 4 bases from V and 5 from J, leaving 20 bases between them. Germline V lookup: CDR1 KGHSH, CDR2 LQKENI. The CDR3 has 16 amino acids. CDR3 residues: CASSLNGAGVGTEAFF. CDR3 nucleotide sequence: TGTGCCAGCTCACTAAACGGGGCAGGGGTAGGGACTGAAGCTTTCTTT.

This clone was seen a handful of times. V gene TRBV15 combines with J gene TRBJ2-1; D is unclear. This CDR3 has 11 amino acids. The V end was cut by 0 bases, the J end by 9 bases, with 3 bases between. Germline V lookup: CDR1 LNHNV, CDR2 YYDKDF (reference sequence). The CDR3 loop is CATSRDSEQFF. The CDR3, as DNA: TGTGCCACCAGCAGAGATAGTGAGCAGTTCTTC.

The chain recombines TRBV7-6 with TRBJ2-3; 11 bases map to TRBD2. CDR1 is SGHVS and CDR2 is FNYEAQ in the germline V gene. The CDR3 consists of 16 residues. The ends lost 5 bases at V and 4 bases at J; junction bases unmatched: 8. CDR3: CASSPLAGGSSDTQYF. The CDR3 bases are TGTGCCAGCAGCCCTCTAGCGGGAGGTAGCTCAGATACGCAGTATTTT.

The chain joins TRBV7-8 to TRBJ2-2, with 7 bases matching TRBD1. Trimming at V came to 1 base and at J to 0 bases, leaving 8 bases not matched to a gene. This CDR3 comprises 18 residues. Germline CDR1 and CDR2: SGHVS and FQNEAQ. CDR3 sequence reads: CASSLDARGFSNTGELFF. CDR3 DNA sequence: TGTGCCAGCAGCTTAGACGCCAGGGGGTTTTCGAACACCGGGGAGCTGTTTTTT.

In this sample, this clone turned up once. This chain connects TRBV6-5 to TRBJ2-5, with 11 bases identical to TRBD2. The germline V gene has CDR1 MNHEY and CDR2 SVGAGI. The J segment lost 2 bases and the V segment lost 5 bases, leaving 4 bases of the junction unmatched. CDR3 size: 15 residues. The DNA for the CDR3 is TGTGCCAGCAGTCCCGGACTAGCGGGTCAAGAGACCCAGTACTTC. This translates into CASSPGLAGQETQYF.

This sequence joins TRBV15 and TRBJ1-5, with D tentatively TRBD1 (5 bases). CDR1 and CDR2 from the germline V gene are LNHNV and YYDKDF (reference sequence). Trimming pared 0 bases from V and 5 bases from J, leaving 8 bases between. There are 14 residues in the CDR3. Here the CDR3 DNA reads TGTGCCACCAGCAGAGAATGGGGGGATCAGCCCCAGCATTTT. The encoded protein is CATSREWGDQPQHF.

The gene calls are TRBV19 and TRBJ2-3; D might be TRBD1 (5 bases). Per germline, CDR1 LNHDA and CDR2 SQIVND (reference sequence). This CDR3 has 15 amino acids. Between the trimmed V and J ends, which lost 6 bases and 2 bases, there was a span of 15 bases. CDR3 region: CASRLAGITTDTQYF. In nucleotides, the CDR3 is TGTGCCAGTAGACTCGCAGGGATCACCACAGATACGCAGTATTTT.

The chain uses TRBV5-4 and TRBJ2-1; 12 bases align to TRBD2. Per the germline V gene, CDR1 is SGHNT and CDR2 is YYREEE (reference sequence). The V gene end was trimmed by 4 bases and the J gene end by 5 bases; junction bases not matched to a gene: 10. The CDR3 is 17 residues long. CDR3 sequence (DNA): TGTGCCAGCAGCCCGGGGCTAGCGGGAGGGACTGACAATGAGCAGTTCTTC. This encodes CASSPGLAGGTDNEQFF.

The CDR3 sequence is CASSPDRQGKNIQYF. In DNA form, the CDR3 reads TGTGCCAGTAGTCCCGATCGTCAGGGGAAAAACATTCAGTACTTC. The chain carries TRBV19 and TRBJ2-4; TRBD1 is a possible D gene (6 bases). The V end was cut by 5 bases, the J end by 4 bases, with 15 bases between. The germline gives CDR1 LNHDA, CDR2 SQIVND (reference sequence). The CDR3 has 15 residues.

This sequence joins TRBV20-1 and TRBJ1-5, with D possibly matching TRBD1 (5 bases). CDR1 is DFQATT and CDR2 is SNEGSKA in the germline V gene (reference sequence). CDR3 size: 11 residues. V was cut by 4 bases and J by 6 bases, with 7 bases left in between. The CDR3 nucleotides are TGCAGTGCTAAGGGGTTTCAGCCCCAGCATTTT. This codes for CSAKGFQPQHF.

V and J are TRBV28 and TRBJ2-7; maybe TRBD2 (7 bases). Trimming stripped 3 bases from V and 9 bases from J, with 18 bases between. This CDR3 region has 14 residues. Germline-derived CDR1 and CDR2 are MDHEN and SYDVKM. The CDR3, as DNA: TGTGCCAGCAGTTTTGGTCAGGGGAGGGTCGGGCAGTACTTC. Translating gives CASSFGQGRVGQYF.